Each of the 9 T cell receptor beta chains below was sequenced from the same sample in a study of OX40 agonist ivuxolimab in advanced cancers. Here immunoSEQ multiplex PCR was the method, and the copy in TCRdb shows in-frame clones only, minus some. The top ten hold around 2.9% of the sample, which has under 95,000 clones, approximately 84% seen once. This sample comprised CD4+ or CD8+ T cells sorted from blood, obtained in a trial of the OX40 agonist ivuxolimab. The origin of the receptors is an adult with an advanced solid tumor such as melanoma, head and neck, liver or kidney cancer.

The J gene is TRBJ1-2, the V gene TRBV7-2, with TRBD1 matching 8 bases. The ends lost 4 bases at V and 7 bases at J; junction bases unmatched: 5. The CDR3 is 13 residues long. Germline V gene lookup returns CDR1 SGHTA and CDR2 FQGNSA. The CDR3 DNA reads as TGTGCCAGCAGCTCCCGGACAGGGCGTGGCTACACCTTC. Its translation is CASSSRTGRGYTF.

J is TRBJ1-2 and V is TRBV29-1; D gene ambiguous. V was clipped by 6 bases and J by 0 bases, with 14 bases between them. In germline, CDR1 is SQVTM, CDR2 ANQGSEA. CDR3 length equals 14 residues. CDR3 region: CSVSREGANYGYTF. As DNA, the CDR3 is TGCAGCGTCAGCCGGGAAGGAGCTAACTATGGCTACACCTTC.

This clone was detected once. J is TRBJ1-5 and V is TRBV4-3; TRBD1 might be the D (6 bases). V dropped 0 bases and J dropped 6 bases, with 12 bases sitting between them. Per the germline V gene, CDR1 is LGHNA and CDR2 is YSLEER. The CDR3 has 15 residues. CDR3 nucleotide sequence: TGCGCCAGCAGCCAAGATGGGGGGCTGGGTCAGCCCCAGCATTTT. Translating it yields CASSQDGGLGQPQHF.

This chain joins TRBV9 and TRBJ2-3; no clear D. This CDR3 region has 16 residues. CDR1 and CDR2 from the germline V gene are SGDLS and YYNGEE. V was shortened by 4 bases and J by 1 base, with 16 bases between the two germline ends. The CDR3 nucleotides read TGTGCCAGCAGCCCGCGCCCAGCCTTGGGCACAGATACGCAGTATTTT. The encoded protein is CASSPRPALGTDTQYF.

The chain carries TRBV7-2 and TRBJ1-5; D is unclear. Trimming cost V 5 bases and J 0 bases, with 11 bases left between them. From germline, CDR1 is SGHTA and CDR2 FQGNSA. This CDR3 contains 15 residues. CDR3 sequence (DNA): TGTGCCAGCAGCACCCGTGGTATTAGCAATCAGCCCCAGCATTTT. This encodes CASSTRGISNQPQHF.

This sequence joins TRBV7-8 and TRBJ1-1, with 9 bases lining up with TRBD1. The V segment lost 5 bases and the J segment 4 bases; nucleotides outside the gene matches: 11. There are 16 residues in the CDR3. Germline-derived CDR1 and CDR2 are SGHVS and FQNEAQ. The DNA of the CDR3 is TGTGCCAGCAGCCCACAGCCGACAGGGGGTGGCACTGAAGCTTTCTTT. Protein product: CASSPQPTGGGTEAFF.

This chain connects TRBV5-1 to TRBJ2-2, with D possibly matching TRBD1 (6 bases). V gave up 6 bases and J gave up 2 bases, with 14 bases separating them. Germline lookup yields CDR1 SGHRS and CDR2 YFSETQ. The CDR3 is made up of 15 amino acids. The CDR3 protein is CASTTGTTNTGELFF. The CDR3 DNA is TGCGCCAGCACAACCGGGACAACTAACACCGGGGAGCTGTTTTTT.

The CDR3 nucleotides read TGTGCCAGCAGCCACGGGACTAGCGGGGAAGAGACCCAGTACTTC. This sequence encodes CASSHGTSGEETQYF. The chain carries TRBV7-2 and TRBJ2-5; 13 positions match TRBD2. V was clipped by 5 bases and J by 3 bases; unmatched bases: 3. Germline values: CDR1 SGHTA, CDR2 FQGNSA. There are 15 residues in the CDR3.

The V and J genes are TRBV9 and TRBJ1-1; a possible D gene is TRBD1 (5 bases). Trimming stripped 5 bases from V and 1 base from J, with 9 bases between. Germline-derived CDR1 and CDR2 are SGDLS and YYNGEE. CDR3 size: 13 residues. The CDR3 coding sequence is TGTGCCAGCAGTGGGGGGAGGAACACTGAAGCTTTCTTT. Translation: CASSGGRNTEAFF.